This entry lists 24 T cell receptor beta chains sequenced from one sample in a study of blood T cells in healthy people across ages. A sample-barcoded 5' primer and a J-beta primer mix were used in a second PCR of about 6 to 12 cycles. TCRdb re-called the 5' RACE reads with MiXCR, one entry per CDR3 protein. The profile shows more than 800,000 distinct CDR3 sequences, around 30% of them singletons. The sample taken for sequencing was blood. Every receptor here comes from a woman aged 80 or over in good health.

Worth noting for this clonotype: Given a much more abundant clone one base away, this may be a read error. The chain uses TRBV6-2 or TRBV6-3 and TRBJ2-1; 10 bases align to TRBD2. CDR3 size: 15 residues. CDR1 is MNHEY, CDR2 SVGEGT, per germline. Losses at the gene ends were 8 bases for V and 8 bases for J; bases not matched to a gene: 12. CDR3 nucleotide sequence: TGTGCCAGCGGCCTCTCGGGACTAGCGTCCCATGAGCAGTTCTTC. Translation gives CASGLSGLASHEQFF.

In this sample, this clonotype turned up many times. The rearrangement links TRBV29-1 to TRBJ2-1, with D unclear. The CDR3 runs to 13 residues. V was cut by 5 bases and J by 4 bases, with 12 bases left in between. Germline CDR1 SQVTM, CDR2 ANQGSEA. The CDR3 bases are TGCAGCGTTATAACCCTCCATTACAATGAGCAGTTCTTC. The encoded protein is CSVITLHYNEQFF.

CDR3 loop: CASNQQGEQFF. CDR3 bases: TGTGCCAGTAATCAACAAGGCGAGCAGTTCTTC. The J gene is TRBJ2-1, the V gene TRBV19; no definite D call. The germline V gene has CDR1 LNHDA and CDR2 SQIVND (reference sequence). CDR3 length: 11 residues. V lost 7 bases to trimming and J lost 10 bases, with 11 bases between them.

This clonotype was counted at least ten times. This chain uses TRBV4-1 with TRBJ1-2; D is uncertain. CDR3 size: 15 residues. Germline assignment: CDR1 MGHRA and CDR2 YSYEKL. V lost 0 bases and J lost 8, with 16 bases in between. Here the CDR3 DNA reads TGCGCCAGCAGCCAAGATCGTGGTAGGCGTGGGGGCTACACCTTC. Translation gives CASSQDRGRRGGYTF.

This clonotype was counted at least ten times. J is TRBJ2-7 and V is TRBV6-1, with 7 bases matching TRBD2. This CDR3 has 15 amino acids. Looked up from germline, CDR1 is MNHNS and CDR2 is SASEGT. Trimming cost V 5 bases and J 2 bases; bases outside gene matches: 9. CDR3 in amino acids: CASSKGTGGTYEQYF. CDR3 DNA sequence: TGTGCCAGCAGTAAAGGTACGGGGGGAACCTACGAGCAGTACTTC.

With regard to this clonotype: A much larger clone is a single base away; this may be a read error. The conserved closing phenylalanine or tryptophan is absent in this CDR3, likely reflecting a read error. V is TRBV11-2 and J is TRBJ1-2; 8 bases agree with TRBD1. Germline CDR1 SGHAT, CDR2 FQNNGV. The CDR3 loop spans 16 amino acids. Trimming removed 5 bases from V and 5 bases from J; junction bases left unmatched: 13. CDR3 sequence: CASSTHRGGELYGYTL. In nucleotides, the CDR3 is TGTGCCAGCAGCACCCACAGGGGGGGAGAATTATATGGCTACACCCTC.

The table lists this clonotype with many counts. The chain recombines TRBV6-2 or TRBV6-3 with TRBJ1-2; D ambiguous. This CDR3 is 14 amino acids long. Per germline, CDR1 MNHEY and CDR2 SVGEGT. Trimming pared 4 bases from V and 5 bases from J, leaving 14 bases between. The CDR3 bases are TGTGCCAGCAGTTTCGGGAACACGGGGTATGGCTACACCTTC. Encoded protein: CASSFGNTGYGYTF.

This clonotype was counted a single time. One base away lies a much larger clone, so this may be a sequencing read error. The gene calls are TRBV7-2 and TRBJ2-7, with D hard to call. The J call may not be correct, given that the DNA end is closer to TRBJ2-5. CDR3 length: 14 amino acids. Germline CDR1 and CDR2: SGHTA and FQGNSA. Here the CDR3 DNA reads TGTGCCAGCAGCTTAGGTTTTGGGCGGGAGACCCAGTACTTC. As protein: CASSLGFGRETQYF.

This clonotype was counted only a few times. The gene calls are TRBV6-1 and TRBJ2-1; 7 nucleotides agree with TRBD1. The CDR3 consists of 18 residues. CDR1 is MNHNS and CDR2 is SASEGT in the germline V gene. V was clipped by 2 bases and J by 0 bases; unmatched bases: 10. CDR3 protein: CASSERQGSFSSYNEQFF. DNA for the CDR3: TGTGCCAGCAGTGAAAGACAGGGAAGTTTTTCCTCCTACAATGAGCAGTTCTTC.

This clonotype was detected a few times. The rearrangement uses TRBV28 and TRBJ2-7; D gene uncertain. V lost 7 bases and J lost 0, with 7 bases in between. Germline V CDR1 and CDR2: MDHEN, SYDVKM. The length of the CDR3 is 12 residues. The CDR3 DNA reads as TGTGCCAGCATCCAGCTCTCCTACGAGCAGTACTTC. Residues: CASIQLSYEQYF.

This clonotype was counted a few times. With a much larger clone just one base away, this may be a read error. The V call is TRBV25-1, the J call TRBJ2-1; D is possibly TRBD2 (6 bases). The better agreement between TRBJ2-7 and the DNA end casts doubt on the J call. Germline V gives CDR1 MGHDK, CDR2 SYGVNS. There are 15 residues in the CDR3. The CDR3 coding sequence is TGTGCCAGCAGTGAATTGGGGAGGCCCTACAATGAGCAGTACTTC. Amino acids: CASSELGRPYNEQYF.

The J gene is TRBJ1-1, the V gene TRBV16; D unresolved. Germline lookup yields CDR1 KGHSY and CDR2 FQNENV. Trimming shortened V by 1 base and J by 1 base, and 13 bases separated the two germline ends. There are 16 residues in the CDR3. The CDR3, as DNA: TGTGCCAGCAGCCAATTTCCTTCCGGTCAGAACACTGAAGCTTTCTTT. Translation gives CASSQFPSGQNTEAFF.

This chain links TRBV2 with TRBJ1-2; D is uncertain. V was pared by 1 base and J by 4 bases, with 10 bases between. CDR1 SNHLY and CDR2 FYNNEI come from the germline V gene. The CDR3 totals 14 residues. This CDR3 is CASSEGRAGYGYTF. The CDR3, as DNA: TGTGCCAGCAGTGAAGGCCGGGCTGGCTATGGCTACACCTTC.

This chain joins TRBV20-1 and TRBJ1-3; no clear D gene. Trimming removed 6 bases at V and 5 bases at J, with 17 bases between. Germline V gene lookup returns CDR1 DFQATT and CDR2 SNEGSKA (reference sequence). This CDR3 has 14 amino acids. CDR3 sequence reads: CSATRVGKRNTIYF. For the CDR3, the DNA is TGCAGTGCCACACGGGTGGGGAAGCGAAACACCATATATTTT.

This clonotype came up many times. The J gene is TRBJ2-6, the V gene TRBV6-5, with D perhaps matching TRBD2 (7 bases). With 2 bases removed from V and 6 bases from J, the gap between germline ends came to 11 bases. The germline CDR1 and CDR2 sequences are MNHEY and SVGAGI. The CDR3 totals 15 residues. CDR3 residues: CASSYARGQANVLTF. The CDR3 DNA reads TGTGCCAGCAGTTACGCGCGGGGGCAGGCCAACGTCCTGACTTTC.

This clonotype was counted many times. V is TRBV6-2 or TRBV6-3 and J is TRBJ2-7; TRBD1 matches 8 bases. Germline loops: CDR1 MNHEY, CDR2 SVGEGT. V lost 4 bases and J lost 2; bases outside the gene matches: 7. The CDR3 sequence is 15 residues long. CDR3 DNA sequence: TGTGCCAGCAGTTTCTCAGGGACAGGTCCCTACGAGCAGTACTTC. Translating it yields CASSFSGTGPYEQYF.

As to this clonotype: A clone one base away is much larger, so this may be a read error. The V gene is TRBV20-1, the J gene TRBJ2-4, with TRBD1 as a possible D gene (5 bases). The CDR3 is 12 amino acids. CDR1 and CDR2 from the germline V gene are DFQATT and SNEGSKA (reference sequence). Trimming pared 3 bases from V and 14 bases from J, leaving 17 bases between. The CDR3 sequence: CSASPEAAREYF. The CDR3 DNA follows: TGCAGTGCTAGTCCTGAGGCCGCCAGGGAGTACTTC.

This clonotype was seen a handful of times. The chain uses TRBV20-1 and TRBJ1-1, with D possibly being TRBD1 (5 bases). Per the germline V gene, CDR1 is DFQATT and CDR2 is SNEGSKA (reference sequence). The CDR3 length is 12 residues. Between the trimmed V and J ends, which lost 6 bases and 4 bases, there was a span of 12 bases. The CDR3 region is CSAGSGGTEAFF. The CDR3 DNA reads TGCAGTGCGGGCAGCGGGGGCACTGAAGCTTTCTTT.

The V and J genes are TRBV30 and TRBJ2-2; TRBD1 aligns across 8 bases. The V gene's germline CDR1 is GTSNPN and CDR2 SVGIG (reference sequence). With 4 bases clipped from V and 5 bases from J, the junction kept 3 bases outside the gene matches. The CDR3 loop spans 13 amino acids. This chain's CDR3 is CAWNGQGTGELFF. Here the CDR3 DNA reads TGTGCCTGGAACGGACAGGGTACCGGGGAGCTGTTTTTT.

This clonotype has at least ten counts. V is TRBV7-2 and J is TRBJ2-5, with 10 bases lining up with TRBD1. From germline, CDR1 is SGHTA and CDR2 FQGNSA. V dropped 4 bases and J dropped 12; count of bases not matched to a gene: 8. The CDR3 is 13 residues long. CDR3 nucleotides: TGTGCCAGCAGCTCCGGGACAGGGGACTTGAAGTACTTC. Its protein product is CASSSGTGDLKYF.

For this clonotype: A much larger clone differs by one base, so this may be a read error. This chain links TRBV24-1 with TRBJ2-2; D is possibly TRBD1 or TRBD2 (5 bases each). Germline values: CDR1 KGHDR, CDR2 SFDVKD. This CDR3 is built from 17 residues. V lost 2 bases to trimming and J lost 4 bases, with 16 bases between them. The CDR3 here is CATSDYPGTVSTGELFF. The CDR3 DNA reads as TGTGCCACCAGTGATTATCCCGGGACCGTGAGCACCGGGGAGCTGTTTTTT.

This clonotype has only a few counts. The chain uses TRBV9 and TRBJ2-3; tentatively, D is TRBD1 (5 bases). Germline CDR1 is SGDLS and CDR2 is YYNGEE. The CDR3 is 14 amino acids. The V end was cut by 2 bases, the J end by 8 bases, with 15 bases between. The chain's CDR3 is CASSVGQGTTTQYF. For the CDR3, the DNA is TGTGCCAGCAGCGTGGGTCAGGGAACAACTACGCAGTATTTT.

This clonotype was picked up one time. A much larger clone differs by one base, so this may be a read error. The chain has TRBV3-1 and TRBJ2-3; the D is unclear. This CDR3 region has 16 residues. The germline V gene has CDR1 LGHDT and CDR2 YNNKEL (reference sequence). With 2 bases removed from V and 3 bases from J, the gap between germline ends came to 15 bases. The CDR3 nucleotides read TGTGCCAGCAGCCAACTCTCGGGTGGGTTAACAGATACGCAGTATTTT. Translated, it gives CASSQLSGGLTDTQYF.

In its sample, this clonotype was seen many times. The genes are TRBV12-3 or TRBV12-4 and TRBJ2-7; D is ambiguous. CDR3 size: 11 residues. Trimming removed 5 bases at V and 3 bases at J, with 5 bases between. The DNA of the CDR3 is TGTGCCAGCAGTGAGAACTACGAGCAGTACTTC. It codes for CASSENYEQYF.